The subject of this entry is one T cell receptor beta chain. Its specificity is not known. These data belong to a study of CD8 T cells in Susac syndrome. Study-level points and caveats: In its TCR sequencing and HLA analysis, the study acknowledged that the number of individuals was relatively small.

This CDR3 region has 16 residues. In germline, CDR1 is SGHRS, CDR2 YFSETQ. The V and J ends lost 2 bases and 0 bases, in that order; junction bases with no gene match: 6. Negative isolation yielded the CD8+ and CD4+ T cells, while FACS enriched the TEMRA cells. RNA amounts of 0.5 to 1 ug underwent reverse transcription with random hexamers. The amplification used immunoSEQ multiplex PCR on TCR beta CDR3; it spanned 54 Vbeta and 13 Jbeta. TCRdb processed the immunoSEQ multiplex PCR reads anew with MiXCR; each CDR3 protein has one entry. The sample records a few hundred thousand distinct CDR3 sequences, around 96% being singletons.

This clonotype originated in a human donor with multiple sclerosis. The rearrangement uses TRBV5-1 and TRBJ2-3; the match to TRBD2 covers 7 bases. Sequences were obtained from CD4+ T cells from PBMCs. CDR3 loop: CASSFPTSNSTDTQYF. DNA of the CDR3: TGCGCCAGCAGCTTCCCGACTAGCAATAGCACAGATACGCAGTATTTT.